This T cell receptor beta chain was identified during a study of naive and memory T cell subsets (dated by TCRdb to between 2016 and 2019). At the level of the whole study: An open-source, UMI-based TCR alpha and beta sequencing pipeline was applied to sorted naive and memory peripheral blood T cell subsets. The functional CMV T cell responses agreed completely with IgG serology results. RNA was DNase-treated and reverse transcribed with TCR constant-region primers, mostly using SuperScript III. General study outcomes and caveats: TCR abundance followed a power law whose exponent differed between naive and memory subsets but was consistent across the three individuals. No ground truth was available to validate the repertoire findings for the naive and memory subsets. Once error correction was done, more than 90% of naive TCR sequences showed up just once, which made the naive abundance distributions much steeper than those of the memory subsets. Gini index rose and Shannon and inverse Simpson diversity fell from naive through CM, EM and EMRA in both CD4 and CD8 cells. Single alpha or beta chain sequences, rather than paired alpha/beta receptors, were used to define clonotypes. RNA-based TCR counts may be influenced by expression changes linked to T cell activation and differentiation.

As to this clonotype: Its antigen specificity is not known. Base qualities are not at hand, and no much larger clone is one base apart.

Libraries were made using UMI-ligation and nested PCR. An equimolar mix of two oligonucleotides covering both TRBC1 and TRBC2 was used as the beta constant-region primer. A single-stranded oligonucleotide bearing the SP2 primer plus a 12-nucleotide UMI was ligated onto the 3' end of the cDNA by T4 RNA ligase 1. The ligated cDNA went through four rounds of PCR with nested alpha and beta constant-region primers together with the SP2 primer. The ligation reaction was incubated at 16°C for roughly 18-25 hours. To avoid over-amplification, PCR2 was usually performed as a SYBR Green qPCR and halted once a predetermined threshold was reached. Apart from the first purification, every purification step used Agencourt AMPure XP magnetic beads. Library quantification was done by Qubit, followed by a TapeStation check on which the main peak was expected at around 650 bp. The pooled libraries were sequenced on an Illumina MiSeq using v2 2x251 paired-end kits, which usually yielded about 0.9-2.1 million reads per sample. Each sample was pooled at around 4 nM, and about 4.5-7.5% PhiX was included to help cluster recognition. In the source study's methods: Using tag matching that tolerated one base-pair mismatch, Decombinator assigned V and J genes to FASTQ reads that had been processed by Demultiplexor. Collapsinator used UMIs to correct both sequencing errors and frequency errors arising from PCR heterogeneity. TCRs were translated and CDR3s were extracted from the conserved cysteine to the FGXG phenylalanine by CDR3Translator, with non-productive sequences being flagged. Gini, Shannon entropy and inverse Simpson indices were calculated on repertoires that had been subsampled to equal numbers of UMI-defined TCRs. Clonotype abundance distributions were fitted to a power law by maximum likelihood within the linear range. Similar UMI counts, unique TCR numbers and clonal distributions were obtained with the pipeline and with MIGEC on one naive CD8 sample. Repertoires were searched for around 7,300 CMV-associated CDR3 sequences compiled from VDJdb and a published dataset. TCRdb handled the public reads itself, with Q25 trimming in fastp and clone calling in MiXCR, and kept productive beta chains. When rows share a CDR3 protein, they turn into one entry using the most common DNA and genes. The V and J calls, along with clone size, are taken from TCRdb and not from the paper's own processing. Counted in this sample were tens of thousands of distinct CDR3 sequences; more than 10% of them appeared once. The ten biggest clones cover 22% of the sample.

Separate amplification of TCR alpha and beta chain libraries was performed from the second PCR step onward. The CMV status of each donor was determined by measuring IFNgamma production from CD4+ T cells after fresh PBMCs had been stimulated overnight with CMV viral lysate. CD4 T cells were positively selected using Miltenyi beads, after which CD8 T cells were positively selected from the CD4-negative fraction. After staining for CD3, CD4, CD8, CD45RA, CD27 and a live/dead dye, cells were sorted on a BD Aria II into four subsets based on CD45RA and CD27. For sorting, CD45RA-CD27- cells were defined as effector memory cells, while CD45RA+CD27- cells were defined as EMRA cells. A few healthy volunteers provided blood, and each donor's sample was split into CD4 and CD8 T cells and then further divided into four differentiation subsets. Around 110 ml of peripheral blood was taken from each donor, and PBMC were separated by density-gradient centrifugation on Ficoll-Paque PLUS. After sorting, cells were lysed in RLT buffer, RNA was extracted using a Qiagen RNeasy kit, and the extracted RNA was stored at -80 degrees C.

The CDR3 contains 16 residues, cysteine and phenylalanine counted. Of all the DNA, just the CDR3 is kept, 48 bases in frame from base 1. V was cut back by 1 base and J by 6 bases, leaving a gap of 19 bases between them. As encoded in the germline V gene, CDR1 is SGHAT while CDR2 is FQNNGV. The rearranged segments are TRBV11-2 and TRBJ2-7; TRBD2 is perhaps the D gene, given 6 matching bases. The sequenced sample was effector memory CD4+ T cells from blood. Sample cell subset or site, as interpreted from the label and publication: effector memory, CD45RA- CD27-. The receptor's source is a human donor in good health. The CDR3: CASSLAISLGGREQYF. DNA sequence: TGTGCCAGCAGCTTAGCCATCAGCCTCGGGGGTCGCGAGCAGTACTTC.